This T cell receptor (beta chain) was identified in a study of OX40 agonist ivuxolimab in advanced cancers. The CDR3 spans 13 residues. Germline V CDR1 and CDR2: WNHNN, SYGVQD (reference sequence). V was shortened by 6 bases and J by 1 base, with 9 bases between the two germline ends. Clones were sequenced by immunoSEQ multiplex PCR, and TCRdb holds only the in-frame ones, with some missing. The repertoire holds approximately 50,000 clones, with roughly nine tenths as singletons. The chain has TRBV10-1 and TRBJ1-1, with D hard to call. The material was CD4+ or CD8+ T cells sorted from blood, obtained in a trial of the OX40 agonist ivuxolimab. This TCR was sampled from an adult with an advanced solid tumor such as melanoma, head and neck, liver or kidney cancer. The CDR3 DNA reads TGCGCCAGCAGCAAAGACCCGAACACTGAAGCTTTCTTT. As protein: CASSKDPNTEAFF.